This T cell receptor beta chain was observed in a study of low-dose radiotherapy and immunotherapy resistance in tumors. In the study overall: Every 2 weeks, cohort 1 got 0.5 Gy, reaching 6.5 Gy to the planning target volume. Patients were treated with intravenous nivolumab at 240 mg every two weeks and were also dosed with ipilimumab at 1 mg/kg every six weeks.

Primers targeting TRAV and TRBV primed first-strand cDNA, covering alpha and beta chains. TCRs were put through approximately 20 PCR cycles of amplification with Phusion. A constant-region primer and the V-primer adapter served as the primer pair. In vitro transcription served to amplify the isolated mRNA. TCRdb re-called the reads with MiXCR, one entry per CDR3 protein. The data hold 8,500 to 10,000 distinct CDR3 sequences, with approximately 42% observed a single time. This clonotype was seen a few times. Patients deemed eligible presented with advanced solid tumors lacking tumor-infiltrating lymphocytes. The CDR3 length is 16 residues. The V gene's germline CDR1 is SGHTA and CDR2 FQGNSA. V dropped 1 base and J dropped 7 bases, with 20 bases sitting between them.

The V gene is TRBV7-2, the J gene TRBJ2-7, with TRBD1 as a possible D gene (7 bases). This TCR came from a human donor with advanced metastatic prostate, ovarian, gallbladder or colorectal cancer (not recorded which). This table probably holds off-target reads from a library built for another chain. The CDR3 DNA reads TGTGCCAGCAGCTTAGTCGGGCAGGGGGGCTGGGGGGAGCAGTACTTC. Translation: CASSLVGQGGWGEQYF.